This TCR beta chain was identified during a study of T cells in localized non-small cell lung cancer. Study outcomes and limitations: Longer overall survival accompanied higher blood T cell density. Because sequencing included only one region (of the tumor), heterogeneity remains possible. Researchers found a median approximately 53 of the top 100 tumor clones in adjacent lung.

TCRdb's table, derived via immunoSEQ multiplex PCR, lists solely in-frame clones and lacks some. The repertoire holds 10,000 to 15,000 clones, with roughly 86% as singletons. With 6 bases removed from V and 0 bases from J, the gap between germline ends came to 6 bases. There are 14 residues in the CDR3. Looked up from germline, CDR1 is MNHEY and CDR2 is SVGAGI. Worth noting for this clone: Its matching antigen is unknown.

This sequence was found in a male donor at least 60 years old with stage III lung adenocarcinoma. The V and J genes are TRBV6-5 and TRBJ2-6; D is perhaps TRBD2 (5 bases). The sample here was peripheral blood, taken before any cancer treatment. For the CDR3, the DNA is TGTGCCAGCAGGACTATCTCTGGGGCCAACGTCCTGACTTTC. Translating it yields CASRTISGANVLTF.